This entry lists 32 T cell receptor beta chains sequenced from one sample in a study of T-cell memory formation after mild COVID-19. From the 5' RACE reads, TCRdb called clonotypes with MiXCR, one entry per CDR3 protein. The sample contains 470,000 or so distinct CDR3 sequences, roughly 18% of which appear only once. The sample taken for sequencing was PBMCs or a T cell subset sorted from them (not recorded which). The receptors here all came from a man younger than 35 who had mild COVID-19 (a few samples of this study predate the infection). Cell type and time point are not known.

This chain joins TRBV28 and TRBJ2-5, with 8 bases fitting TRBD2. The trim removed 3 bases at V and 1 base at J, leaving 4 bases unmatched. Germline CDR1 MDHEN, CDR2 SYDVKM. The CDR3 covers 15 residues. CDR3 region: CASSFPGGGQETQYF. The CDR3 DNA is TGTGCCAGCAGTTTTCCCGGGGGGGGCCAAGAGACCCAGTACTTC. Together with reference TRBV28 and TRBJ2-5, the CDR3 gives the full variable domain: DVKVTQSSRYLVKRTGEKVFLECVQDMDHENMFWYRQDPGLGLRLIYFSYDVKMKEKGDIPEGYSVSREKKERFSLILESASTNQTSMYLCASSFPGGGQETQYFGPGTRLLVL.

This clonotype was observed at least ten times. The J gene is TRBJ2-4, the V gene TRBV20-1; D is ambiguous. The CDR3 is 14 residues long. Germline V lookup: CDR1 DFQATT, CDR2 SNEGSKA (reference sequence). V was cut by 4 bases and J by 0 bases, with 10 bases left in between. The CDR3 coding sequence is TGCAGTGCTAACAGAGGAACAGCCAAAAACATTCAGTACTTC. This translates into CSANRGTAKNIQYF.

This clonotype was observed a handful of times. The chain has TRBV13 and TRBJ2-1; D gene unclear. Germline V gene lookup returns CDR1 PRHDT and CDR2 FYEKMQ (reference sequence). V dropped 4 bases and J dropped 5 bases, with 18 bases sitting between them. The CDR3 has 16 amino acids. Here the CDR3 reads CASSSLVEILNNEQFF. Here the CDR3 DNA reads TGTGCCAGCAGCTCCCTGGTTGAGATACTCAACAATGAGCAGTTCTTC.

The table lists this clonotype with a few counts. The chain employs TRBV7-9 and TRBJ1-3; no firm D call. The CDR3 covers 16 residues. V was clipped by 5 bases and J by 0 bases, with 14 bases between them. Per germline, CDR1 SEHNR and CDR2 FQNEAQ (reference sequence). The CDR3 is CASSQIGNYSGNTIYF. DNA of the CDR3: TGTGCCAGCAGCCAGATAGGGAACTACTCTGGAAACACCATATATTTT.

V is TRBV6-5 and J is TRBJ1-4; TRBD1 agrees at 10 bases. V lost 0 bases and J lost 6; bases outside the gene matches: 1. The CDR3 covers 15 residues. Germline-derived CDR1 and CDR2 are MNHEY and SVGAGI. In nucleotides, the CDR3 is TGTGCCAGCAGTTACTCGGGGACAGGGGATGAAAAACTGTTTTTT. Residues: CASSYSGTGDEKLFF.

This clonotype was seen ten or more times. This sequence joins TRBV5-1 and TRBJ2-3; TRBD1 matches 7 bases. Germline V lookup: CDR1 SGHRS, CDR2 YFSETQ. The CDR3 has 15 residues. Unmatched junction bases numbered 7, after V lost 4 bases and J lost 2 bases. The DNA for the CDR3 is TGCGCCAGCAGCCTAAGGACAGGAGTCACAGATACGCAGTATTTT. The encoded protein is CASSLRTGVTDTQYF.

The chain carries TRBV4-2 and TRBJ2-1; the D gene is possibly TRBD2 (6 bases). The CDR3 covers 15 residues. V was clipped by 0 bases and J by 5 bases, with 11 bases between them. Germline V gene sequence: CDR1 LGHNA, CDR2 YNFKEQ. The CDR3 bases are TGTGCCAGCAGCCAAGATCGGGACTCTGACAATGAGCAGTTCTTC. Translated, it gives CASSQDRDSDNEQFF.

This clonotype was counted many times. V and J are TRBV6-6 and TRBJ1-1, with D hard to call. Germline lookup yields CDR1 MNHNY and CDR2 SVGAGI (reference sequence). V was cut by 0 bases and J by 0 bases, with 2 bases left in between. This CDR3 region has 13 residues. The CDR3 DNA sequence: TGTGCCAGCAGTTACTCGATGAACACTGAAGCTTTCTTT. Its protein product is CASSYSMNTEAFF.

This clonotype was found a few times. The rearrangement joins TRBV23-1 to TRBJ2-5, with D possibly matching TRBD1 (5 bases). TRBV23-1 is annotated as an ORF whose role is uncertain. The CDR3 runs 13 residues. The ends were cut back, 10 bases at V and 4 bases at J, with 16 bases in the middle. CDR3 sequence reads: CATRVTETETQYF. The CDR3 region has the DNA TGCGCCACCAGGGTGACGGAAACAGAGACCCAGTACTTC.

The gene calls are TRBV4-2 and TRBJ2-5, with 12 bases aligning to TRBD2. Germline CDR1 and CDR2: LGHNA and YNFKEQ. The V and J ends lost 4 bases and 3 bases, in that order; junction bases with no gene match: 12. This CDR3 comprises 18 residues. This CDR3 reads CASSRDLAGGTQKETQYF. CDR3 bases: TGTGCCAGCAGCCGGGACCTAGCGGGGGGGACCCAAAAAGAGACCCAGTACTTC.

The table lists this clonotype with a few counts. The chain couples TRBV12-3 or TRBV12-4 to TRBJ1-1; maybe TRBD1 (5 bases). CDR3 length equals 14 residues. Trimming stripped 6 bases from V and 0 bases from J, with 11 bases between. The CDR3 region has the DNA TGTGCCAGCAGGGCCATACAGGTGAACACTGAAGCTTTCTTT. Its translation: CASRAIQVNTEAFF.

The rearrangement joins TRBV3-1 to TRBJ1-5; D not resolved. This CDR3 has 15 amino acids. CDR1 LGHDT and CDR2 YNNKEL come from the germline V gene (reference sequence). Trimming left V 0 bases short and J 1 base short, with 7 bases between. The CDR3 nucleotides are TGTGCCAGCAGCCAAGATCCGGGAAGCAATCAGCCCCAGCATTTT. It codes for CASSQDPGSNQPQHF.

In its sample, this clonotype was seen a few times. V is TRBV3-1 and J is TRBJ2-1, with no clear D. The germline V gene encodes CDR1 LGHDT and CDR2 YNNKEL (reference sequence). The CDR3 totals 13 residues. Trimming stripped 8 bases from V and 4 bases from J, with 12 bases between. In nucleotides, the CDR3 is TGTGCCAGCCAGCCAAGGGCGTACAATGAGCAGTTCTTC. Protein: CASQPRAYNEQFF.

The table lists this clonotype with a few counts. The chain joins TRBV6-5 to TRBJ2-3; maybe TRBD1 (7 bases). This CDR3 is built from 17 residues. V gave up 0 bases and J gave up 6 bases, with 19 bases separating them. Germline V lookup: CDR1 MNHEY, CDR2 SVGAGI. The CDR3 loop is CASSYSSLAGQTDTQYF. In nucleotides, the CDR3 is TGTGCCAGCAGTTACTCGAGTCTGGCGGGACAGACGGATACGCAGTATTTT.

Many counts were recorded for this clonotype. The rearrangement uses TRBV18 and TRBJ2-7, with TRBD1 identical over 7 bases. The CDR3 spans 13 residues. V shed 4 bases, J shed 2 bases, and the junction held 2 bases outside the gene matches. Germline lookup yields CDR1 KGHSH and CDR2 LQKENI. In DNA, the CDR3 is TGTGCCAGCTCACGGGACAGAACCTACGAGCAGTACGTC. Its translation is CASSRDRTYEQYV.

This clonotype was seen a handful of times. The chain recombines TRBV4-2 with TRBJ1-2, with TRBD1 as a possible D gene (5 bases). This CDR3 comprises 15 residues. V lost 3 bases, J lost 4 bases, and 15 bases lay in between. Germline values: CDR1 LGHNA, CDR2 YNFKEQ. The chain's CDR3 is CASSQEGSGAYGYTF. CDR3 DNA: TGTGCCAGCAGCCAGGAGGGGTCCGGGGCCTATGGCTACACCTTC.

This clonotype has only a few counts. J is TRBJ2-1 and V is TRBV6-6; TRBD1 matches at 7 bases. With V trimmed by 4 bases and J by 7 bases, 7 bases remained unmatched. This CDR3 contains 14 residues. Germline CDR1 reads MNHNY; CDR2 reads SVGAGI (reference sequence). The CDR3 here is CASSFTGESNEQFF. The CDR3 nucleotides read TGTGCCAGCAGTTTTACAGGGGAATCGAATGAGCAGTTCTTC.

V and J are TRBV6-2 or TRBV6-3 and TRBJ2-4; 9 bases match TRBD2. J was trimmed by 6 bases and V by 5 bases; bases with no gene match: 5. Germline V gene sequence: CDR1 MNHEY, CDR2 SVGEGT. CDR3 size: 14 residues. CDR3 DNA: TGTGCCAGCAGTCTCAGCGGGGGGTTAAACATTCAGTACTTC. Amino acids: CASSLSGGLNIQYF.

This chain links TRBV18 with TRBJ1-3, with D unclear. The CDR3 has 12 residues. The germline V and J ends were trimmed by 8 bases and 0 bases, with 5 bases remaining between them. Germline-derived CDR1 and CDR2 are KGHSH and LQKENI. The CDR3 region is CASGDSGNTIYF. The CDR3, as DNA: TGTGCCAGCGGGGACTCTGGAAACACCATATATTTT. The full variable domain, with the rest looked up from reference TRBV18 and TRBJ1-3, is NAGVMQNPRHLVRRRGQEARLRCSPMKGHSHVYWYRQLPEEGLKFMVYLQKENIIDESGMPKERFSAEFPKEGPSILRIQQVVRGDSAAYFCASGDSGNTIYFGEGSWLTVV.

The chain links TRBV10-3 to TRBJ2-1; D unclear. Germline values: CDR1 ENHRY, CDR2 SYGVKD. The CDR3 spans 13 residues. The ends were cut back, 3 bases at V and 9 bases at J, with 12 bases in the middle. CDR3 region: CAISDNPAVEQFF. CDR3 in DNA: TGTGCCATCAGTGATAATCCGGCAGTTGAGCAGTTCTTC.

The chain recombines TRBV9 with TRBJ2-1, with 9 bases that match TRBD2. With 6 bases clipped from V and 7 bases from J, the junction kept 5 bases outside the gene matches. Germline V CDR1 and CDR2: SGDLS, YYNGEE. The CDR3 runs 13 residues. As DNA, the CDR3 is TGTGCCAGCAATACAGCGGGGGGAAATGAGCAGTTCTTC. This gives the protein CASNTAGGNEQFF.

The V and J genes are TRBV10-3 and TRBJ1-1; 10 bases agree with TRBD1. CDR1 is ENHRY, CDR2 SYGVKD, per germline. The length of the CDR3 is 14 residues. Germline trimming cut 6 bases from V and 6 bases from J; bases unmatched to any gene: 7. DNA for the CDR3: TGTGCCATCAGAAGACAGGGGGCAGGGGCTGAAGCTTTCTTT. Its protein product is CAIRRQGAGAEAFF.

The sample holds a few counts of this clonotype. This chain joins TRBV20-1 and TRBJ2-5; no clear D. CDR3 length: 15 amino acids. Germline CDR1 and CDR2: DFQATT and SNEGSKA (reference sequence). V was clipped by 0 bases and J by 5 bases, with 16 bases between them. The CDR3 is CSARDGSRAEETQYF. DNA for the CDR3: TGCAGTGCTAGAGATGGGTCGAGAGCTGAGGAGACCCAGTACTTC.

This chain uses TRBV4-3 with TRBJ1-2; 7 bases agree with TRBD1. This CDR3 contains 14 residues. CDR1 is LGHNA, CDR2 YSLEER, per germline. V was pared by 4 bases and J by 3 bases, with 5 bases of the junction left unmatched. The CDR3 DNA sequence: TGCGCCAGCAGCCCCCCTGACAGGGACTATGGCTACACCTTC. Protein: CASSPPDRDYGYTF.

The chain has TRBV10-1 and TRBJ2-2; D gene unclear. Germline values: CDR1 WNHNN, CDR2 SYGVQD (reference sequence). Trimming cost V 0 bases and J 2 bases, with 4 bases left between them. The CDR3 is 14 amino acids. CDR3 coding DNA: TGCGCCAGCAGTGAGTCGCCCAACACCGGGGAGCTGTTTTTT. Translation gives CASSESPNTGELFF.

The chain carries TRBV7-2 and TRBJ2-3; 7 nucleotides align to TRBD2. V was clipped by 5 bases and J by 4 bases; unmatched bases: 9. CDR3 length: 15 amino acids. Germline V lookup: CDR1 SGHTA, CDR2 FQGNSA. The CDR3 here is CASSPPTSIPDTQYF. CDR3 bases: TGTGCCAGCAGCCCACCGACTAGCATCCCAGATACGCAGTATTTT.

In its sample, this clonotype was seen many times. This chain joins TRBV2 and TRBJ1-1; 9 nucleotides match TRBD1. This CDR3 contains 13 residues. The V segment lost 6 bases and the J segment 1 base; nucleotides outside the gene matches: 0. In germline, CDR1 is SNHLY, CDR2 FYNNEI. The CDR3 coding sequence is TGTGCCAGCAGGGGACAGGGGAACACTGAAGCTTTCTTT. Its protein product is CASRGQGNTEAFF.

This clonotype was seen more than once but under ten times. This chain links TRBV20-1 with TRBJ2-1; weak D call: TRBD1 (5 bases). CDR1 and CDR2 (germline): DFQATT, SNEGSKA (reference sequence). Trimming shortened V by 3 bases and J by 6 bases, and 15 bases separated the two germline ends. The CDR3 loop spans 14 amino acids. CDR3 sequence: CSASSATEINEQFF. Written as DNA, the CDR3 is TGCAGTGCTAGTTCCGCGACAGAGATCAATGAGCAGTTCTTC.

The V and J genes are TRBV5-6 and TRBJ1-1, with TRBD1 matching 7 bases. CDR1 and CDR2 (germline): SGHDT, YYEEEE. This CDR3 region has 16 residues. Trimming removed 1 base from V and 1 base from J; junction bases left unmatched: 7. CDR3 protein: CASSLSGGGWNTEAFF. CDR3 coding DNA: TGTGCCAGCAGCTTGTCAGGGGGTGGGTGGAACACTGAAGCTTTCTTT.

In its sample, this clonotype was seen a few times. This sequence joins TRBV7-9 and TRBJ1-2; 8 positions agree with TRBD1. Germline V gene lookup returns CDR1 SEHNR and CDR2 FQNEAQ (reference sequence). With V trimmed by 3 bases and J by 3 bases, 3 bases remained unmatched. The length of the CDR3 is 14 residues. CDR3: CASSFGQGDYGYTF. The CDR3, as DNA: TGTGCCAGCAGCTTTGGACAGGGTGACTATGGCTACACCTTC.

In its sample, this clonotype was seen a few times. The chain uses TRBV7-6 and TRBJ1-4; TRBD1 matches 7 bases. CDR3 length: 19 residues. The V segment lost 5 bases and the J segment 0 bases; nucleotides outside the gene matches: 15. Germline values: CDR1 SGHVS, CDR2 FNYEAQ. The CDR3 loop reads CASSLGSTGASATNEKLFF. The DNA for the CDR3 is TGTGCCAGCAGCCTCGGATCTACAGGGGCCTCTGCAACTAATGAAAAACTGTTTTTT.

This clonotype has more than one count but fewer than ten. The chain employs TRBV10-3 and TRBJ1-2; D unresolved. From germline, CDR1 is ENHRY and CDR2 SYGVKD. Trimming stripped 4 bases from V and 0 bases from J, with 6 bases between. The CDR3 has 13 residues. The CDR3 nucleotides read TGTGCCATCAGTGTCGACCCTAACTATGGCTACACCTTC. Protein sequence: CAISVDPNYGYTF.